This TCR beta chain came from a study of blood T cell repertoires in COVID-19. Assay used: immunoSEQ multiplex PCR; TCRdb lists only in-frame clones, some missing. The sample contains fewer than 250,000 clones, 76% of which appear only once. The germline V gene has CDR1 SGHRS and CDR2 YFSETQ. The CDR3 covers 14 residues. Trimming took off 2 bases at V and 6 bases at J, with 11 bases between the two ends. The gene calls are TRBV5-1 and TRBJ1-4; a weak D match, TRBD1 (6 bases). The sequence derives from a woman aged 50 to 60 with acute COVID-19. The material sequenced was PBMCs or T cells enriched from blood (not recorded which). This CDR3 is CASSFTGMDEKLFF. The CDR3, as DNA: TGCGCCAGCAGCTTTACAGGGATGGATGAAAAACTGTTTTTT.